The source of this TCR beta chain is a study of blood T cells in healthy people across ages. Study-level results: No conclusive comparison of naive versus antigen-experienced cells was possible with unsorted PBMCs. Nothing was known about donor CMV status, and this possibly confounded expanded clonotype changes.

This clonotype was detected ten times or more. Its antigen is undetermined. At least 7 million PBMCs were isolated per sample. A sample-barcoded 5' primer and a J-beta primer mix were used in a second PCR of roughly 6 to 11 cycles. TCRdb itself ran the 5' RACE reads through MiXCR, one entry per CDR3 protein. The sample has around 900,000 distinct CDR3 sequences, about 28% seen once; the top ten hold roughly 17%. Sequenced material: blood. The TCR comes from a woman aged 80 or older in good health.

CDR3 nucleotide sequence: TGCAGTGCCCGAGGGCCTTCGGAGACCCAGTACTTC. It is translated as CSARGPSETQYF. The chain combines TRBV20-1 with TRBJ2-5, with D perhaps matching TRBD2 (5 bases). The V end lost 6 bases, the J end lost 5 bases, and 13 bases lay between the germline ends. CDR3 length: 12 residues. From germline, CDR1 is DFQATT and CDR2 SNEGSKA (reference sequence).